The clone carrying this T cell receptor (beta chain) was counted between two and nine times. Antigen: not known. This PCR relied on a set of 60 Vbeta primers and 13 Jbeta primers. Sequenced by immunoSEQ multiplex PCR; TCRdb stores in-frame clones only, minus some. The sample carries some 90,000 clones, about 70% recorded once. The sample originates from a study of cytomegalovirus exposure and HLA in healthy donors. The CDR3 length is 12 residues. CDR1 is LNHDA, CDR2 SQIVND, per germline (reference sequence). V was pared by 5 bases and J by 11 bases, with 13 bases between. Study-level points and caveats: Of the V segments, some could not be distinguished, including TRBV6-2 and TRBV6-3, and were excluded. Sequencing likely caused a cluster of highly shared sequence variants. There were a few CMV-associated chains whose specificity for CMV antigens was confirmed in vitro. Immune exposure information available was restricted to CMV serostatus.

The sample comprised PBMCs. This rearrangement joins TRBV19 to TRBJ1-3; D gene uncertain. This clonotype originated in a man in his forties or fifties in good health and CMV-seronegative. The CDR3 protein is CASSPGSLAIYF. DNA of the CDR3: TGTGCCAGTAGTCCGGGGTCGCTGGCCATATATTTT.